These 25 T cell receptor beta chains were all obtained from the same sample, sequenced in a study of response to subunit inactivated influenza vaccine. TCRdb independently ran MiXCR on the RT-PCR reads; one entry per CDR3 protein. Among about 700,000 distinct CDR3 sequences listed, about 15% were seen once. The source material was PBMCs from blood, sampled approximately 15 days before vaccination. The receptors stem from a man in his fifties who received an inactivated influenza vaccine.

About this clonotype: This may be a read error, as it is one base from a much larger clone. The rearrangement links TRBV28 to TRBJ2-7, with D unclear. Trimming pared 8 bases from V and 7 bases from J, leaving 15 bases between. Germline V CDR1 and CDR2: MDHEN, SYDVKM. CDR3 length equals 12 residues. CDR3: CASCPPLWEQYF. CDR3 bases: TGTGCCAGCTGTCCCCCCTTGTGGGAGCAGTACTTC.

CDR3 region: CASSDGPLPGELFF. The CDR3 DNA is TGTGCCAGCAGCGACGGACCCCTCCCCGGGGAGCTGTTTTTT. The genes are TRBV11-2 and TRBJ2-2; D ambiguous. Germline lookup yields CDR1 SGHAT and CDR2 FQNNGV. This CDR3 has 14 amino acids. V shed 5 bases and J shed 6 bases, with 13 bases lying between them.

This clonotype was seen a few times. The chain is built from TRBV3-1 and TRBJ2-4, with 7 bases aligning to TRBD2. The CDR3 extends over 19 amino acids. Germline V gene sequence: CDR1 LGHDT, CDR2 YNNKEL (reference sequence). V lost 4 bases to trimming and J lost 2 bases; unmatched junction nucleotides: 17. CDR3 nucleotide sequence: TGTGCCAGCAGCCCTGGCCATCGATGGGGAGGGACTACCAAAAACATTCAGTACTTC. Residues: CASSPGHRWGGTTKNIQYF.

The gene calls are TRBV7-2 and TRBJ2-7; either TRBD1 or TRBD2 may supply D (6 bases each). The CDR3 consists of 16 residues. V was pared by 4 bases and J by 3 bases, with 19 bases between. Germline values: CDR1 SGHTA, CDR2 FQGNSA. The CDR3 bases are TGTGCCAGCAGCTCGGGAGTGGACAGTTCCCTCTACGAGCAGTACTTC. Protein: CASSSGVDSSLYEQYF.

This clonotype has a count of ten or more. This chain joins TRBV4-2 and TRBJ2-5; D gene uncertain. Per the germline V gene, CDR1 is LGHNA and CDR2 is YNFKEQ. Trimming removed 1 base at V and 2 bases at J, with 8 bases between. There are 14 residues in the CDR3. The CDR3 sequence: CASSQAQLQETQYF. The CDR3 DNA reads TGTGCCAGCAGCCAAGCCCAGCTACAAGAGACCCAGTACTTC.

This clonotype was seen once. Since a much larger clone is just one base distant, this may be a read error. The chain has TRBV12-3 or TRBV12-4 and TRBJ2-3; tentatively, D is TRBD2 (5 bases). The CDR3 loop spans 12 amino acids. Written as DNA, the CDR3 is TGTGCCAGCACTTTAGCGCTAGATACGCAGTATTTT. It yields the protein CASTLALDTQYF.

This clonotype was counted between two and nine times. The V gene is TRBV28, the J gene TRBJ1-1, with D maybe TRBD1 (5 bases). Trimming shortened V by 5 bases and J by 3 bases, and 13 bases separated the two germline ends. CDR1 MDHEN and CDR2 SYDVKM come from the germline V gene. This CDR3 spans 14 amino acids. The CDR3 bases are TGTGCCAGCAGTCCCACCGGGGGGTACACTGAAGCTTTCTTT. The encoded protein is CASSPTGGYTEAFF.

This chain links TRBV20-1 with TRBJ1-6; D may be TRBD1 (5 bases). CDR1 DFQATT and CDR2 SNEGSKA come from the germline V gene (reference sequence). This CDR3 has 14 amino acids. Trimming cost V 5 bases and J 7 bases, with 15 bases left between them. The CDR3 DNA follows: TGCAGTGCTCAACTCCACGAGGGGAATTCACCCCTCCACTTT. It yields the protein CSAQLHEGNSPLHF.

The V gene is TRBV19, the J gene TRBJ1-1, with D uncertain. Germline V gene lookup returns CDR1 LNHDA and CDR2 SQIVND (reference sequence). This CDR3 region has 14 residues. Trimming removed 7 bases from V and 1 base from J, with 13 bases in between. Written as DNA, the CDR3 is TGTGCCAGTAAGAAGGGAAATCAGAACACTGAAGCTTTCTTT. Protein: CASKKGNQNTEAFF.

This clonotype was counted ten times or more. CDR3 nucleotide sequence: TGCGCCAGCAGCCGATCCCTACAAGGCACTAATGAAAAACTGTTTTTT. The encoded protein is CASSRSLQGTNEKLFF. This sequence joins TRBV4-3 and TRBJ1-4, with D hard to call. The CDR3 sequence is 16 residues long. CDR1 and CDR2 from the germline V gene are LGHNA and YSLEER. V gave up 4 bases and J gave up 2 bases, with 14 bases separating them.

This chain uses TRBV20-1 with TRBJ2-7, with D perhaps matching TRBD1 (6 bases). V lost 1 base and J lost 5, with 15 bases in between. The CDR3 extends over 14 amino acids. Germline V lookup: CDR1 DFQATT, CDR2 SNEGSKA (reference sequence). CDR3 coding DNA: TGCAGTGCTAGAGTTTTGGGGGCGAGGAACGAGCAGTACTTC. Its protein is CSARVLGARNEQYF.

This clonotype was recorded many times. V and J are TRBV25-1 and TRBJ2-7; the match to TRBD1 covers 7 bases. Germline V lookup: CDR1 MGHDK, CDR2 SYGVNS. The junction had 4 bases not matched to a gene; V was cut back by 1 base and J by 4 bases. CDR3 size: 14 residues. CDR3 DNA: TGTGCCAGCAGTGAATGGGGCAGGGGGTACGAGCAGTACTTC. This sequence encodes CASSEWGRGYEQYF.

This clonotype was seen only a few times. This chain uses TRBV5-1 with TRBJ2-5, with a possible D match to TRBD2 (7 bases). The CDR3 contains 18 residues. The germline CDR1 and CDR2 sequences are SGHRS and YFSETQ. V was trimmed by 4 bases and J by 5 bases, leaving 27 bases between them. CDR3: CASSRGGGWLRVWETQYF. The CDR3 bases are TGCGCCAGCAGCCGGGGAGGGGGATGGCTCCGGGTTTGGGAGACCCAGTACTTC.

The CDR3 is CASSVSGTSVEQFF. The CDR3 DNA reads TGTGCCAGCAGCGTGTCCGGGACTAGCGTTGAGCAGTTCTTC. V and J are TRBV9 and TRBJ2-1; the match to TRBD2 covers 10 bases. The CDR3 runs 14 residues. V gave up 2 bases and J gave up 9 bases; unmatched junction bases: 5. Per germline, CDR1 SGDLS and CDR2 YYNGEE.

As regards this clonotype: In this CDR3 the conserved last residue, phenylalanine or tryptophan, is missing, so a read error is likely. The rearrangement uses TRBV27 and TRBJ2-5, with D perhaps assigned TRBD1 or TRBD2 (6 bases each). The V end was cut by 3 bases, the J end by 5 bases, with 28 bases between. The CDR3 contains 19 residues. Looked up from germline, CDR1 is MNHEY and CDR2 is SMNVEV (reference sequence). The chain's CDR3 is CASSFEPPLTTGGGETQYL. The CDR3 coding sequence is TGTGCCAGCAGTTTCGAACCCCCCCTAACTACCGGGGGCGGGGAGACCCAGTACTTA.

The table lists this clonotype with many counts. The rearrangement joins TRBV29-1 to TRBJ1-1, with a possible D match to TRBD1 (5 bases). The CDR3 has 13 residues. The germline V gene encodes CDR1 SQVTM and CDR2 ANQGSEA. Trimming left V 4 bases short and J 3 bases short, with 12 bases between. The CDR3 coding sequence is TGCAGCGTTGTATCGGGAGGGGACACTGAAGCTTTCTTT. It yields the protein CSVVSGGDTEAFF.

The chain uses TRBV6-5 and TRBJ2-1; TRBD1 or TRBD2 may be the D gene (5 bases each). With 1 base removed from V and 3 bases from J, the gap between germline ends came to 10 bases. Germline-derived CDR1 and CDR2 are MNHEY and SVGAGI. CDR3 length equals 15 residues. The CDR3 loop is CASSYLGTSYNEQFF. In DNA, the CDR3 is TGTGCCAGCAGTTACTTAGGGACGAGCTACAATGAGCAGTTCTTC.

This clonotype was detected a few times. V usage is TRBV25-1 and J usage is TRBJ2-1; perhaps TRBD1 as D (6 bases). The CDR3 is made up of 16 amino acids. Germline V lookup: CDR1 MGHDK, CDR2 SYGVNS. The V and J ends lost 2 bases and 9 bases respectively, with 20 bases between them. CDR3 amino acids: CASSENVAGASGEQFF. DNA of the CDR3: TGTGCCAGCAGTGAAAATGTGGCAGGGGCCTCTGGTGAGCAGTTCTTC.

This clonotype was observed a few times. The chain carries TRBV3-1 and TRBJ2-5; TRBD2 agrees at 16 bases. The CDR3 consists of 17 residues. CDR1 LGHDT and CDR2 YNNKEL come from the germline V gene (reference sequence). V was clipped by 6 bases and J by 5 bases; unmatched bases: 9. The CDR3 coding sequence is TGTGCCAGCAGTCCCGGGACTAGCGGGGGGGCCTCCGAGACCCAGTACTTC. Amino acids: CASSPGTSGGASETQYF.

This clonotype appeared a few times. The V call is TRBV6-5, the J call TRBJ1-1; D gene uncertain. Germline V CDR1 and CDR2: MNHEY, SVGAGI. CDR3 length: 13 amino acids. V gave up 4 bases and J gave up 1 base, with 7 bases separating them. The DNA for the CDR3 is TGTGCCAGCAGTTGGGGAAAGAACACTGAAGCTTTCTTT. Translating it yields CASSWGKNTEAFF.

The V call is TRBV6-5, the J call TRBJ2-7; D remains unclear. The germline V and J ends were trimmed by 6 bases and 2 bases, with 23 bases remaining between them. CDR1 is MNHEY and CDR2 is SVGAGI in the germline V gene. There are 17 residues in the CDR3. CDR3 sequence (DNA): TGTGCCAGCAGCTACCGCACGACGGCAGGTTCTCCCTACGAGCAGTACTTC. This codes for CASSYRTTAGSPYEQYF.

This clonotype was detected only a few times. The rearrangement links TRBV20-1 to TRBJ2-7, with D perhaps matching TRBD2 (5 bases). The CDR3 has 12 residues. In germline, CDR1 is DFQATT, CDR2 SNEGSKA (reference sequence). The V end lost 5 bases, the J end lost 2 bases, and 10 bases lay between the germline ends. The CDR3 reads CSALLGAYEQYF. DNA for the CDR3: TGCAGTGCTCTACTAGGAGCCTACGAGCAGTACTTC.

This clonotype was detected a few times. This chain connects TRBV7-2 to TRBJ2-5, with TRBD2 identical over 8 bases. The CDR3 spans 15 residues. CDR1 is SGHTA and CDR2 is FQGNSA in the germline V gene. Trimming took 5 bases from V and 5 from J; bases not matched to a gene: 10. The CDR3 is CASSKKRGGVETQYF. In nucleotides, the CDR3 is TGTGCCAGCAGCAAAAAACGGGGGGGCGTCGAGACCCAGTACTTC.

This clonotype was detected ten times or more. The chain recombines TRBV28 with TRBJ1-5; a weak D match, TRBD1 (5 bases). Trimming stripped 10 bases from V and 0 bases from J, with 10 bases between. CDR1 is MDHEN and CDR2 is SYDVKM in the germline V gene. The CDR3 covers 13 residues. In DNA, the CDR3 is TGTGCCACCGCGGGGGATAGCAATCAGCCCCAGCATTTT. Translation gives CATAGDSNQPQHF.

This clonotype has more than one count but fewer than ten. The CDR3 DNA follows: TGTGCCACCAGTGATTCAGGGACTAGCGGGAGTATAGGCACCGGGGAGCTGTTTTTT. Translated: CATSDSGTSGSIGTGELFF. The J gene is TRBJ2-2, the V gene TRBV24-1; 14 positions match TRBD2. Germline CDR1 is KGHDR and CDR2 is SFDVKD. The CDR3 has 19 residues. V lost 2 bases to trimming and J lost 4 bases; unmatched junction nucleotides: 8.